This T cell receptor beta chain was recorded in a study of radiation and T cells in renal cell carcinoma. Produced via immunoSEQ multiplex PCR; TCRdb's table is partial and in-frame only. Of approximately 90,000 clones detected, around four fifths appear once; the ten largest clones hold just under 9.5%. The CDR3 extends over 15 amino acids. Trimming took 6 bases from V and 3 from J, leaving 14 bases between them. CDR1 and CDR2 (germline): SGHVS, FQNEAQ. Time point reported: blood 4 weeks post-SBRT, at nephrectomy. The treatment denotes: 15 Gy SBRT to primary tumor, nephrectomy 4 weeks later. This TCR was recovered from a man between 50 and 59 years old with renal cell carcinoma. The starting material was blood, obtained from a patient whose treatment included radiotherapy and nephrectomy. This chain connects TRBV7-8 to TRBJ2-2; perhaps TRBD1 as D (6 bases). CDR3 sequence: CASSPRDIYTGELFF. The CDR3 DNA reads TGTGCCAGCAGTCCCCGGGACATTTACACCGGGGAGCTGTTTTTT. The entire variable domain, with the rest obtained from reference TRBV7-8 and TRBJ2-2, is as follows: GAGVSQSPRYKVAKRGQDVALRCDPISGHVSLFWYQQALGQGPEFLTYFQNEAQLDKSGLPSDRFFAERPEGSVSTLKIQRTQQEDSAVYLCASSPRDIYTGELFFGEGSRLTVL.